The T cell receptor beta chain under discussion was sequenced for a study of T cell responses to AZD1222 COVID-19 vaccine. V lost 5 bases to trimming and J lost 4 bases, with 14 bases between them. Germline V gene lookup returns CDR1 MNHEY and CDR2 SMNVEV (reference sequence). The CDR3 covers 15 residues. Broader study findings: A mostly white British donor set with more females was recruited, and clonal diversity was possibly underestimated. Scientists sampled the repertoires only once the peak T cell response had passed. Compared with day 0, the breadth and depth of the Spike-specific TCR repertoire rose significantly after two doses of AZD1222.

Turning to this clone: Its antigen is unknown.

Here immunoSEQ multiplex PCR was the method, and the copy in TCRdb shows in-frame clones only, minus some. Of 150,000 to 200,000 clones listed, more than 90% are singletons. This TCR derives from an adult who received the MenACWY meningococcal vaccine as a control. The sequences come from peripheral blood, collected 28 days after the second dose of the MenACWY control vaccine. The chain employs TRBV27 and TRBJ2-2; the D gene is possibly TRBD1 (6 bases). CDR3 bases: TGTGCCAGCAGTCGTACAGGGTGGAGCACCGGGGAGCTGTTTTTT. This translates into CASSRTGWSTGELFF.